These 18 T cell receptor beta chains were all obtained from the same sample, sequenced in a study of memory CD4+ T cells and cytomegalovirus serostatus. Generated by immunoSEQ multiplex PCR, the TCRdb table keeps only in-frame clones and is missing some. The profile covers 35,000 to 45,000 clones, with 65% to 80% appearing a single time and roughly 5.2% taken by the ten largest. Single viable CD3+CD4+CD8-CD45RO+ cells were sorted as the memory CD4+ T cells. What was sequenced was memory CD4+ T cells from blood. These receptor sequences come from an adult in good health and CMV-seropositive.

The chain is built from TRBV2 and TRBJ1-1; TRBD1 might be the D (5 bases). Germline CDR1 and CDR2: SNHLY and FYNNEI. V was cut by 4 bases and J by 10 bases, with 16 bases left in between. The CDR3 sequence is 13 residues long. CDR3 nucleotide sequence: TGTGCCAGCAGTGCCTCCGGGGGTTGGGGAGCTTTCTTT. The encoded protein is CASSASGGWGAFF.

The CDR3 spells CASRLATNEKLFF. The CDR3 DNA sequence: TGCGCCAGCAGGCTAGCAACTAATGAAAAACTGTTTTTT. The chain links TRBV5-1 to TRBJ1-4; no reliable D call. The CDR3 is made up of 13 amino acids. The V gene lost 5 bases and the J gene lost 0 bases, with 5 bases spanning the gap. Germline-derived CDR1 and CDR2 are SGHRS and YFSETQ.

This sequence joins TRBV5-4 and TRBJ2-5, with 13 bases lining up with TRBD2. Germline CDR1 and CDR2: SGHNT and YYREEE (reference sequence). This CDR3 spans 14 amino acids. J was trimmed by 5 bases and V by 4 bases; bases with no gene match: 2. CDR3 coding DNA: TGTGCCAGCAGCCGGGGACTAGCGGGGGAGACCCAGTACTTC. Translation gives CASSRGLAGETQYF.

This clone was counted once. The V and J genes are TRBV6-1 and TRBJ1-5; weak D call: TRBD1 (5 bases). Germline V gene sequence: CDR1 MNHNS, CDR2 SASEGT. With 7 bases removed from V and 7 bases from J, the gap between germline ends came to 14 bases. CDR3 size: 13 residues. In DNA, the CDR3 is TGTGCCAGCACCTATGGAGGGGAACAGCCCCAGCATTTT. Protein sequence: CASTYGGEQPQHF.

CDR3 nucleotides: TGCGCCAGCAGTGGGGGGGCAGGGGGCTTCTACGAGCAGTACTTC. As protein: CASSGGAGGFYEQYF. The chain has TRBV5-1 and TRBJ2-7; TRBD1 might be the D (8 bases). V lost 5 bases, J lost 3 bases, and 18 bases lay in between. This CDR3 spans 15 amino acids. Germline CDR1 and CDR2: SGHRS and YFSETQ. Full variable domain (rest looked up from reference TRBV5-1 and TRBJ2-7): KAGVTQTPRYLIKTRGQQVTLSCSPISGHRSVSWYQQTPGQGLQFLFEYFSETQRNKGNFPGRFSGRQFSNSRSEMNVSTLELGDSALYLCASSGGAGGFYEQYFGPGTRLTVT.

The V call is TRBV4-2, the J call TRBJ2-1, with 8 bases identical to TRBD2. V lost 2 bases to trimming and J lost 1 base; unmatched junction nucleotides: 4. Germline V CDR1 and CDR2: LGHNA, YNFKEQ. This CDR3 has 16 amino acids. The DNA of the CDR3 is TGTGCCAGCAGCCAAAATAGCGGGGTTTCCTACAATGAGCAGTTCTTC. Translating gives CASSQNSGVSYNEQFF.

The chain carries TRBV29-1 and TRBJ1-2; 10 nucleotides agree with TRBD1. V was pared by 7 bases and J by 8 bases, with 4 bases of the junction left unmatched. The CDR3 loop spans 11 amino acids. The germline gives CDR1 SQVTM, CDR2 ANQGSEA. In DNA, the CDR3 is TGCAGCGCGACAGGGGGCCGGGGCTACACCTTC. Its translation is CSATGGRGYTF.

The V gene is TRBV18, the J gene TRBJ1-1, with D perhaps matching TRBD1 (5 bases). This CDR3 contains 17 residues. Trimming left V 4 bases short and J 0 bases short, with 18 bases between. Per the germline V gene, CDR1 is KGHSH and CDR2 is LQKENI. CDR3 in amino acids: CASSRAPRTQLNTEAFF. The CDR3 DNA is TGTGCCAGCTCACGGGCCCCTAGGACACAGCTGAACACTGAAGCTTTCTTT.

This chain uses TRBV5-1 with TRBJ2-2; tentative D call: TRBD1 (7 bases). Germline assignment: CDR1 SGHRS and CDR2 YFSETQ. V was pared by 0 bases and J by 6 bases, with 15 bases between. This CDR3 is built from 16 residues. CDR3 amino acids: CASSLVPGGYSGELFF. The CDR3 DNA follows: TGCGCCAGCAGCTTGGTACCAGGGGGGTATTCCGGGGAGCTGTTTTTT.

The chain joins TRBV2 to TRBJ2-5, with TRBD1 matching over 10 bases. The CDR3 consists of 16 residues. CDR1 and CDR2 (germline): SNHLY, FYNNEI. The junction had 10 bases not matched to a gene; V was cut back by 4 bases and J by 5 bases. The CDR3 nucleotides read TGTGCCAGCAGTGGACAGGGGGCGCAATTTGGTGAGACCCAGTACTTC. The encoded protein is CASSGQGAQFGETQYF.

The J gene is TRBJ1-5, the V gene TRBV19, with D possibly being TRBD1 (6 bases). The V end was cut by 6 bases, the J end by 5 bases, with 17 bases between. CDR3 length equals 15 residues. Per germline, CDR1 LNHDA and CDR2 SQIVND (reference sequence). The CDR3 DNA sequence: TGTGCCAGTAGCCTGGACAGCCTTAAGGATCAGCCCCAGCATTTT. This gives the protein CASSLDSLKDQPQHF. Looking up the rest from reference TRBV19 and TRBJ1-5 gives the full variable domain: DGGITQSPKYLFRKEGQNVTLSCEQNLNHDAMYWYRQDPGQGLRLIYYSQIVNDFQKGDIAEGYSVSREKKESFPLTVTSAQKNPTAFYLCASSLDSLKDQPQHFGDGTRLSIL.

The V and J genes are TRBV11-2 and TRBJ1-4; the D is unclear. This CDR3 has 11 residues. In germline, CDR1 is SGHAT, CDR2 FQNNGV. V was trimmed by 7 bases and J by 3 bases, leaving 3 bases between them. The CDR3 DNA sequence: TGTGCCAGCAAGGCTAATGAAAAACTGTTTTTT. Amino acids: CASKANEKLFF.

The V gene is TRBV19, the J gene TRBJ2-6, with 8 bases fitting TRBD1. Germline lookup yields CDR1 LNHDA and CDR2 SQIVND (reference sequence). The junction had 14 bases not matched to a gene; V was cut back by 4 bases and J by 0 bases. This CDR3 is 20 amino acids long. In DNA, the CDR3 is TGTGCCAGTAGTACACTACCCCCAGACAGGGGAAGCTCTGGGGCCAACGTCCTGACTTTC. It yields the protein CASSTLPPDRGSSGANVLTF.

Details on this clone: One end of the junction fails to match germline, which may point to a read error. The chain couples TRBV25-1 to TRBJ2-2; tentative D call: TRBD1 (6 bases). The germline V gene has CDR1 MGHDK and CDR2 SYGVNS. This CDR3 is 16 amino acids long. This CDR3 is CASSDPAGAKTGELFF. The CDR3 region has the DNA TGTGCCAGCAGTGACCCTGCAGGGGCGAAGACCGGGGAGCTGTTTTTT.

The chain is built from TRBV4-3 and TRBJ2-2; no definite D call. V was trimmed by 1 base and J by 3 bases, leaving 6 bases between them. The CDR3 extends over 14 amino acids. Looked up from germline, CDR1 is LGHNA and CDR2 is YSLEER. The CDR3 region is CASSQAHYTGELFF. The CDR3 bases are TGCGCCAGCAGCCAAGCCCATTACACCGGGGAGCTGTTTTTT.

DNA of the CDR3: TGTGCCAGCAGTGCTCCGGGACAGGTGAGAGAGCAGTTCTTC. Translation: CASSAPGQVREQFF. This chain uses TRBV28 with TRBJ2-1, with 8 bases fitting TRBD1. The CDR3 runs 14 residues. V lost 5 bases, J lost 10 bases, and 10 bases stayed unmatched. CDR1 and CDR2 from the germline V gene are MDHEN and SYDVKM. Full variable domain (rest looked up from reference TRBV28 and TRBJ2-1): DVKVTQSSRYLVKRTGEKVFLECVQDMDHENMFWYRQDPGLGLRLIYFSYDVKMKEKGDIPEGYSVSREKKERFSLILESASTNQTSMYLCASSAPGQVREQFFGPGTRLTVL.

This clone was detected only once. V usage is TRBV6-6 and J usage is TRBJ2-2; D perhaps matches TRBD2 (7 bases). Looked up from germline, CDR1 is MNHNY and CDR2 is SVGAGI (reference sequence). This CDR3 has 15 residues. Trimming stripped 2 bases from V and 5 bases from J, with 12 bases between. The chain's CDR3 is CASSYGGGGTGELFF. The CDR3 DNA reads TGTGCCAGCAGTTACGGGGGCGGGGGTACCGGGGAGCTGTTTTTT.

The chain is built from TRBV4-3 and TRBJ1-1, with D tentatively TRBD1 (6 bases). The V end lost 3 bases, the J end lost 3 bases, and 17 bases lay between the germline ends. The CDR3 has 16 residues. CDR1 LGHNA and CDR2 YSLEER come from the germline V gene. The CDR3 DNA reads TGCGCCAGCAGCCAGGTCCTTGGAGAGGGGGACACTGAAGCTTTCTTT. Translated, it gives CASSQVLGEGDTEAFF.